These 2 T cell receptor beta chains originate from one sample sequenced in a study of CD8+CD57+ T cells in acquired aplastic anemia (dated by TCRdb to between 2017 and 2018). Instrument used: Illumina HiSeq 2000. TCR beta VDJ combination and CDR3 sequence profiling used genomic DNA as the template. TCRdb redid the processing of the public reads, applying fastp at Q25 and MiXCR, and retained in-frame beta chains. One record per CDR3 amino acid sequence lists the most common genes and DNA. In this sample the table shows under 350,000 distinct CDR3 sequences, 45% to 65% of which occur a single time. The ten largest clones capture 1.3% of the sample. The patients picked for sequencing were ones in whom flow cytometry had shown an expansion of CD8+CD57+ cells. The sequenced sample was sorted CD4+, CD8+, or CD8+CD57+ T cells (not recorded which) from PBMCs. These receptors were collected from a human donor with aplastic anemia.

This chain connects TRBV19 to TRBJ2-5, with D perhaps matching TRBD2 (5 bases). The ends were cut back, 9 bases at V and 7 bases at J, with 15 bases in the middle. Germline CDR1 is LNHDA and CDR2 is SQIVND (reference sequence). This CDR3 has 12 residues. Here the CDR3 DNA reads TGTGCCAGCAGGACTGACCGCGGGACCCAGTACTTC. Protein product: CASRTDRGTQYF.

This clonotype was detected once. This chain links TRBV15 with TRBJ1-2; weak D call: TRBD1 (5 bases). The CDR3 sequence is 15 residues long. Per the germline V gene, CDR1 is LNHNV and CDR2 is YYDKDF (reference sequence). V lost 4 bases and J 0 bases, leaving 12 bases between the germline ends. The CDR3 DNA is TGTGCCACCAGCATCTCCGGGACCGCTAACTATGGCTACACCTTC. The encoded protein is CATSISGTANYGYTF.